This T cell receptor (beta chain) was documented in a study of blood T cell repertoires in COVID-19. Using immunoSEQ multiplex PCR, the repertoire was profiled, and TCRdb retains in-frame clones only, with some absent. Of a few hundred thousand clones listed, about 89% are singletons. Germline loops: CDR1 MNHEY, CDR2 SMNVEV (reference sequence). The CDR3 covers 13 residues. V shed 3 bases and J shed 13 bases, with 13 bases lying between them. Participant age was 18 to 89 years, and participants resided in roughly 25 US areas. The receptor comes from a woman in her thirties or forties who had recovered from COVID-19. Sequencing input: PBMCs or T cells enriched from blood (not recorded which). The chain is built from TRBV27 and TRBJ1-6; a possible D gene is TRBD1 (6 bases). CDR3 amino acids: CASSFSPGQPLHF. The CDR3 bases are TGTGCCAGCAGTTTTTCCCCAGGACAGCCCCTCCACTTT.